This TCR beta chain was sequenced for a study of CD8 T cells in ankylosing spondylitis. Looked up from germline, CDR1 is DFQATT and CDR2 is SNEGSKA (reference sequence). The V and J ends lost 3 bases and 3 bases respectively, with 15 bases between them. This CDR3 contains 15 residues. TCRdb independently ran MiXCR on the 5' RACE reads; one entry per CDR3 protein. In the table there are more than 300,000 distinct CDR3 sequences, around a tenth of which are singletons. Whole-study findings and limits: Characteristic, it appeared, of ankylosing spondylitis blood was a TCR beta motif of roughly 8 highly homologous variants. Previously reported in reactive arthritis synovial fluid and blood were some of the motif variants. Researchers report that disease-linked clones proved CD8+ and relatively rare in peripheral blood.

This clonotype was counted ten times or more. No antigen is known for it. Sequencing input: blood, either unsorted or a sorted T cell fraction (not recorded which). The TCR was taken from a female donor with ankylosing spondylitis or in good health (not recorded which). This chain joins TRBV20-1 and TRBJ2-1, with TRBD2 as a possible D gene (6 bases). The CDR3 region is CSASSGSGYYNEQFF. Here the CDR3 DNA reads TGCAGTGCTAGTTCCGGTAGCGGTTACTACAATGAGCAGTTCTTC.